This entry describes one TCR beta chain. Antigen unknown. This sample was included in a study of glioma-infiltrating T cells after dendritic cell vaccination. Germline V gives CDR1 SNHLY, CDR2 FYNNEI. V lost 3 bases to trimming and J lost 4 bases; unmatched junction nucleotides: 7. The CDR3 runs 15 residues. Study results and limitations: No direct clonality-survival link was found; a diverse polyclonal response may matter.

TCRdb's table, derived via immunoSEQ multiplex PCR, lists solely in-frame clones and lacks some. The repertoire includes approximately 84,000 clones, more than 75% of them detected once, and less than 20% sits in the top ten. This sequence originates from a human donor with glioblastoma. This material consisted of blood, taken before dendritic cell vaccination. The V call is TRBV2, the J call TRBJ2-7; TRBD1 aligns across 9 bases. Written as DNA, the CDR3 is TGTGCCAGCAGTGACCCCCACAGGGGGCTGTACGAGCAGTACTTC. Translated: CASSDPHRGLYEQYF.